This TCR beta chain comes out of a study of response to subunit inactivated influenza vaccine. Study conclusions and caveats: It was suggested by the authors that few new T cells are recruited by each seasonal influenza vaccination.

As regards this clonotype: Its antigen is not known.

Looked up from germline, CDR1 is LGHNA and CDR2 is YSLEER. CDR3 size: 15 residues. The ends lost 4 bases at V and 2 bases at J; junction bases unmatched: 7. TCRdb recomputed calls from the RT-PCR reads with MiXCR, one row per CDR3 protein. The sample yields hundreds of thousands of distinct CDR3 sequences, less than 20% seen once. This chain connects TRBV4-3 to TRBJ2-5, with 7 positions matching TRBD1. Sequencing used PBMCs from blood, obtained 5 days after vaccination. The sequence was obtained from a man aged 50 to 60 who received an inactivated influenza vaccine. CDR3 nucleotide sequence: TGCGCCAGCAGCCCGTGGACAGGCCGGCAAGAGACCCAGTACTTC. Its protein product is CASSPWTGRQETQYF.